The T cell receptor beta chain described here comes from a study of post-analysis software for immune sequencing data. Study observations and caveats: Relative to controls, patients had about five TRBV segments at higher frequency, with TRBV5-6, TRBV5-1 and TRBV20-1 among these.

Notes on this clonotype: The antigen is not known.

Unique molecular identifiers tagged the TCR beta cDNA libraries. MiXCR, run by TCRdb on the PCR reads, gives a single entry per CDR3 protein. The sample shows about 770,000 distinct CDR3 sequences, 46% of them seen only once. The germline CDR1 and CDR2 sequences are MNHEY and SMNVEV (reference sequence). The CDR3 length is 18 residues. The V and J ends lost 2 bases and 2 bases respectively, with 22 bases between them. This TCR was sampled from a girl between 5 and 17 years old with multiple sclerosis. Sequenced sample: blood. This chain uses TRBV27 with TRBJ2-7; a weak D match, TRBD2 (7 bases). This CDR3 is CASSLRGQGTTMPYEQYF. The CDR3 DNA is TGTGCCAGCAGTTTAAGGGGACAAGGGACTACCATGCCCTACGAGCAGTACTTC.